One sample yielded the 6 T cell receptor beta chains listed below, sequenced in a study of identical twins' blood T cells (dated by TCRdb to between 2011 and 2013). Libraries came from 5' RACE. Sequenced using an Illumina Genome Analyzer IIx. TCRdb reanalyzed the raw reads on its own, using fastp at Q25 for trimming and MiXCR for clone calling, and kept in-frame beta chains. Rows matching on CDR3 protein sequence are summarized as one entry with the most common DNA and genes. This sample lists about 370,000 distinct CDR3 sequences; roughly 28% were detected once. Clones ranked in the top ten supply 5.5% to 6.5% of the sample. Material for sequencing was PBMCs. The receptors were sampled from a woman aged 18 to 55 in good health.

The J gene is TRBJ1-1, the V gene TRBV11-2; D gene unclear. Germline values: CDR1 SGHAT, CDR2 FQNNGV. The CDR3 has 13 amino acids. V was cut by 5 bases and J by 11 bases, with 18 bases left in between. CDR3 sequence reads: CASSPELDSWAFF. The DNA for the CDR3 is TGTGCCAGCAGCCCCGAGTTGGATTCCTGGGCTTTCTTT.

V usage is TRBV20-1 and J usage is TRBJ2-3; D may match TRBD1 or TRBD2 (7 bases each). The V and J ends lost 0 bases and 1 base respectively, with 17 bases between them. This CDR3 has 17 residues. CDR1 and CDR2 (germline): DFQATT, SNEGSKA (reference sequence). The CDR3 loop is CSARDTGRTGGTDTQYF. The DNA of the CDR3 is TGCAGTGCTAGAGATACCGGGAGGACAGGTGGCACAGATACGCAGTATTTT.

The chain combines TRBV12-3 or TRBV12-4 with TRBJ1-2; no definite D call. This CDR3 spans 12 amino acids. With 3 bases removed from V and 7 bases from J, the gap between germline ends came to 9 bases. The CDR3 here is CASSFSLSGYTF. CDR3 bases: TGTGCCAGCAGTTTCTCGCTAAGTGGCTACACCTTC.

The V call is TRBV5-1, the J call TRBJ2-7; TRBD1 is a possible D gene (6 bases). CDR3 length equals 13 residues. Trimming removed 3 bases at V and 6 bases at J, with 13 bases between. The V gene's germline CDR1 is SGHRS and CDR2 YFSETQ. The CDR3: CASSSRGPGEQYF. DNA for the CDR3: TGCGCCAGCAGCTCCAGGGGTCCGGGCGAGCAGTACTTC.

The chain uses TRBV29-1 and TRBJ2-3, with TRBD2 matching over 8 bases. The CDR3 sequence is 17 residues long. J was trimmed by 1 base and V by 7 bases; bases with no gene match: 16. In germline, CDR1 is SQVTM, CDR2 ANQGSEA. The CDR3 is CSAHILLLTSGTDTQYF. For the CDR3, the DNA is TGCAGCGCCCACATCCTTCTCTTGACTAGCGGCACAGATACGCAGTATTTT.

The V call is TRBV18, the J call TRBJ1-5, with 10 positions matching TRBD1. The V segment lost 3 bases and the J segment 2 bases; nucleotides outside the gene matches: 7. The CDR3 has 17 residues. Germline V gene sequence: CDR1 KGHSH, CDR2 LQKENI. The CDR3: CASSPTLGTGGNQPQHF. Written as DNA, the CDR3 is TGTGCCAGCTCACCGACCCTCGGGACAGGGGGCAATCAGCCCCAGCATTTT.